The rows below give T cell receptor beta chains drawn from one sample of a study of radiation and T cells in renal cell carcinoma. Libraries were prepared by immunoSEQ multiplex PCR; TCRdb keeps only in-frame clonotypes and omits some of them. The table records 120,000 to 150,000 clones, approximately 86% of them present only once. This material consisted of blood, taken from a patient whose treatment included radiotherapy and nephrectomy. The receptors originated from a woman in her 50s with renal cell carcinoma. The CDR3 runs from the conserved cysteine through the conserved F or W. D genes are given only for firm matches. For some rows the clone size is stated as once, few or many, or as a class when expanded; others skip it.

v_call	clone_size	j_call	d_call	cdr3_aa	cdr3_nt
TRBV6-5	.	TRBJ1-6	TRBD1	CASSYSRDRDSPLHF	TGTGCCAGCAGTTATTCCCGGGACAGGGATTCACCCCTCCACTTT
TRBV18	.	TRBJ1-6	TRBD1	CASSRGTGDNSPLHF	TGTGCCAGCTCCCGGGGGACAGGGGATAATTCACCCCTCCACTTT
TRBV29-1	few	TRBJ1-1	TRBD1	CSVGTDYTEAFF	TGCAGCGTCGGGACAGATTACACTGAAGCTTTCTTT
TRBV19	.	TRBJ1-5	TRBD1	CASSIGRRTGYQPQHF	TGTGCCAGTAGTATAGGGAGGAGGACAGGGTATCAGCCCCAGCATTTT
TRBV6-1	once	TRBJ1-5	TRBD1	CASSELGQGSNQPQHF	TGTGCCAGCAGTGAATTGGGACAGGGGAGCAATCAGCCCCAGCATTTT
TRBV18	.	TRBJ2-1	TRBD1	CASSPRTGILNEQFF	TGTGCCAGCTCACCCAGGACAGGGATTTTGAATGAGCAGTTCTTC
TRBV18	.	TRBJ2-2	TRBD1	CASSPPDRENTGELFF	TGTGCCAGCTCACCCCCGGACAGGGAGAACACCGGGGAGCTGTTTTTT
TRBV19	few	TRBJ1-1	.	CASSRRMNTEAFF	TGTGCCAGTAGTAGGAGGATGAACACTGAAGCTTTCTTT
TRBV7-2	.	TRBJ2-1	.	CASSLVAVNEQFF	TGTGCCAGCAGCTTAGTTGCAGTCAATGAGCAGTTCTTC
TRBV7-8	.	TRBJ1-3	TRBD1	CASSLGTGRNGNTIYF	TGTGCCAGCAGCTTAGGGACAGGACGTAACGGAAACACCATATATTTT
TRBV5-1	.	TRBJ2-1	.	CASSMTYSYNEQFF	TGCGCCAGCAGCATGACCTACTCCTACAATGAGCAGTTCTTC
TRBV10-3	.	TRBJ2-2	.	CAISESAEWELFF	TGTGCCATCAGTGAGTCTGCAGAATGGGAGCTGTTTTTT
TRBV9	.	TRBJ2-1	TRBD2	CASSPGRGKIPYNEQFF	TGTGCCAGCAGCCCCGGGAGGGGTAAAATTCCCTACAATGAGCAGTTCTTC
TRBV5-5	.	TRBJ2-2	.	CASSGAGRGTGELFF	TGTGCCAGCAGCGGCGCGGGAAGAGGGACCGGGGAGCTGTTTTTT
TRBV5-1	.	TRBJ2-5	TRBD2	CASSPTTSGETQYF	TGCGCCAGCAGCCCGACAACTAGCGGAGAGACCCAGTACTTC
TRBV7-6	.	TRBJ2-5	TRBD2	CASSLGGVGTSEQETQYF	TGTGCCAGCAGCTTAGGGGGTGTGGGGACTAGCGAACAAGAGACCCAGTACTTC
TRBV5-1	.	TRBJ1-5	.	CASSEGLFSNQPQHF	TGCGCCAGCAGCGAGGGACTTTTTAGCAATCAGCCCCAGCATTTT
TRBV7-2	.	TRBJ2-5	.	CASSQHREETQYF	TGTGCCAGCAGCCAACATAGGGAAGAGACCCAGTACTTC
TRBV5-1	.	TRBJ1-1	TRBD1	CASRPGQVAREAFF	TGCGCCAGCAGACCGGGACAGGTTGCACGTGAAGCTTTCTTT
TRBV25-1	.	TRBJ1-3	TRBD1	CATRGQGYGNTIYF	TGTGCCACTAGGGGACAGGGATACGGAAACACCATATATTTT
TRBV21-1	.	TRBJ2-3	.	CASSKITSSGGTDTQYF	TGTGCCAGCAGCAAAATCACCTCTAGCGGGGGCACAGATACGCAGTATTTT
TRBV11-2	.	TRBJ1-1	.	CASSLPNTEAFF	TGTGCCAGCAGCTTGCCGAACACTGAAGCTTTCTTT
TRBV6-6	.	TRBJ1-6	.	CASSYSATGNSPLHF	TGTGCCAGCAGTTACTCAGCGACGGGTAATTCACCCCTCCACTTT
TRBV28	.	TRBJ2-7	TRBD1	CASSGTVHEQYF	TGTGCCAGCAGTGGGACAGTACACGAGCAGTACTTC
TRBV7-9	once	TRBJ1-3	TRBD1	CASSRAGQGGNTIYF	TGTGCCAGCAGCCGCGCGGGACAGGGTGGAAACACCATATATTTT